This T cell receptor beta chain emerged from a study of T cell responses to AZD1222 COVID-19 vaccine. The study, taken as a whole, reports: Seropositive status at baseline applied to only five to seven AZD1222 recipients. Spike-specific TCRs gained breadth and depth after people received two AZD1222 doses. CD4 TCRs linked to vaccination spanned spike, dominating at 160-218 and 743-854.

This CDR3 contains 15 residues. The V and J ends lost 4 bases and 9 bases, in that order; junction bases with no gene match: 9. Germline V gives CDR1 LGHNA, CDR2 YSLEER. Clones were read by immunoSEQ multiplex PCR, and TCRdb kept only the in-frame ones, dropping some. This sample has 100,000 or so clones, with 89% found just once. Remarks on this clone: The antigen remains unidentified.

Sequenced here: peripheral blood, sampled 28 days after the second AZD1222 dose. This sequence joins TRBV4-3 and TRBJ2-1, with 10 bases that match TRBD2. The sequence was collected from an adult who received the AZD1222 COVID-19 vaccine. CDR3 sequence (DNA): TGCGCCAGCAGCCCTCTAGCGGGGGCGGGAGGTGAGCAGTTCTTC. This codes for CASSPLAGAGGEQFF.